A selection of T cell receptor beta chains follows, all from one sample in a study of blood T cell repertoires in COVID-19. TCRdb's copy holds only in-frame clones and misses some; the assay was immunoSEQ multiplex PCR. The sample lists about 440,000 clones; 70% to 90% were seen once. The sample taken for sequencing was PBMCs or T cells enriched from blood (not recorded which). The receptor set was obtained from a woman aged 18-29 years with acute COVID-19. Both conserved end residues are part of each CDR3. The D gene is left open where the match is weak. Some rows mark clone size as missing; the rest say once, few, many or name a class of expanded clone.

V gene	D gene	J gene	clone size	CDR3 protein	CDR3 DNA
TRBV11-2	-	TRBJ1-5	-	CASSSDRFNQPQHF	TGTGCCAGCAGCTCCGACAGATTTAATCAGCCCCAGCATTTT
TRBV18	-	TRBJ1-6	-	CASSTREGSNSPLHF	TGTGCCAGCTCAACTAGAGAGGGTAGTAATTCACCCCTCCACTTT
TRBV3-1/TRBV3-2	TRBD1	TRBJ1-4	-	CASSRGTGAEKLFF	TGTGCCAGCAGCCGGGGGACAGGAGCCGAAAAACTGTTTTTT
TRBV9	TRBD2	TRBJ2-1	-	CASSAPGLAGGNEQFF	TGTGCCAGCAGCGCGCCGGGACTAGCGGGAGGGAATGAGCAGTTCTTC
TRBV10-3	-	TRBJ2-3	-	CAIRAGQSQTDTQYF	TGTGCCATCAGAGCGGGCCAGAGCCAGACAGATACGCAGTATTTT
TRBV6-1	-	TRBJ1-4	-	CASSDRQAFNEKLFF	TGTGCCAGCAGTGACCGACAGGCGTTTAATGAAAAACTGTTTTTT
TRBV19	-	TRBJ1-1	-	CASSIDRDWVNTEAFF	TGTGCCAGTAGTATAGATCGGGACTGGGTCAACACTGAAGCTTTCTTT
TRBV15	TRBD2	TRBJ2-3	-	CATSRDRGRRTDTQYF	TGTGCCACCAGCAGAGATCGCGGGAGACGTACAGATACGCAGTATTTT
TRBV7-2	-	TRBJ1-4	-	CASSSREATNEKLFF	TGTGCCAGCAGCTCCCGGGAAGCAACTAATGAAAAACTGTTTTTT
TRBV18	TRBD2	TRBJ2-1	-	CASSPPGLAGDEQFF	TGTGCCAGCTCACCACCGGGACTAGCGGGGGATGAGCAGTTCTTC
TRBV2	-	TRBJ2-7	-	CASRGHYEQYF	TGTGCCAGCAGGGGACACTACGAGCAGTACTTC
TRBV21-1	-	TRBJ2-7	-	CASSKVQGAYEQYF	TGTGCCAGCAGCAAGGTACAGGGGGCGTACGAGCAGTACTTC
TRBV10-1	TRBD2	TRBJ2-5	once	CASSEAGRVLEEGGETQYF	TGCGCCAGCAGTGAAGCGGGGAGAGTCTTGGAGGAGGGTGGAGAGACCCAGTACTTC
TRBV5-1	TRBD1	TRBJ1-2	-	CASRTGTGDLGYTF	TGCGCCAGCAGAACCGGGACAGGGGATCTTGGCTACACCTTC
TRBV5-1	-	TRBJ2-2	-	CASSLERTNTGELFF	TGCGCCAGCAGCTTGGAGCGAACGAACACCGGGGAGCTGTTTTTT
TRBV19	-	TRBJ1-2	-	CASSISKNYGYTF	TGTGCCAGTAGTATAAGCAAGAACTATGGCTACACCTTC
TRBV6-5	-	TRBJ2-5	-	CASSYGPQETQYF	TGTGCCAGCAGTTACGGGCCTCAGGAGACCCAGTACTTC
TRBV5-4	-	TRBJ2-7	-	CASSLAPTGYEQYF	TGTGCCAGCAGCTTGGCCCCAACAGGGTACGAGCAGTACTTC
TRBV4-3	TRBD2	TRBJ2-7	-	CASSQAYGTSGTYEQYF	TGCGCCAGCAGCCAAGCCTACGGGACTAGCGGGACCTACGAGCAGTACTTC
TRBV4-1	-	TRBJ2-5	few	CASSQEGTGVDETQYF	TGCGCCAGCAGCCAAGAGGGTACGGGAGTCGATGAGACCCAGTACTTC
TRBV2	-	TRBJ2-7	once	CASSEFTGWAYEQYF	TGTGCCAGCAGTGAATTTACAGGGTGGGCCTACGAGCAGTACTTC
TRBV5-1	-	TRBJ2-5	-	CASSLVPTGIMGETQYF	TGCGCCAGCAGCTTGGTCCCGACCGGGATCATGGGGGAGACCCAGTACTTC
TRBV9	-	TRBJ2-7	-	CASSVQGSHEQYF	TGTGCCAGCAGCGTACAGGGGAGCCACGAGCAGTACTTC
TRBV6-1	TRBD1	TRBJ2-7	few	CASSKDSGTGGSEQYF	TGTGCCAGCAGTAAAGATTCCGGGACAGGGGGCAGCGAGCAGTACTTC
TRBV25-1	-	TRBJ1-6	-	CASSPAVGASPLHF	TGTGCCAGCAGCCCGGCGGTAGGGGCTTCACCCCTCCACTTT
TRBV6-5	-	TRBJ2-3	-	CATAGSYTDTQYF	TGTGCCACCGCGGGATCTTACACAGATACGCAGTATTTT
TRBV2	TRBD2	TRBJ2-1	-	CASSVRAGGLSEQFF	TGTGCCAGCAGTGTTCGAGCGGGGGGGCTTAGTGAGCAGTTCTTC
TRBV4-1	TRBD1	TRBJ2-3	-	CASSQRVTGGVIYTDTQYF	TGCGCCAGCAGCCAACGTGTAACAGGGGGAGTTATCTACACAGATACGCAGTATTTT
TRBV5-1	-	TRBJ2-3	-	CASSLEANAAYF	TGCGCCAGCAGCTTAGAAGCGAACGCAGCGTATTTT
TRBV7-3	-	TRBJ1-2	few	CASSLAGFYGYTF	TGTGCCAGCAGCTTGGCAGGGTTCTATGGCTACACCTTC
TRBV15	-	TRBJ1-5	once	CATTQTGRQPQHF	TGTGCCACCACCCAGACAGGTCGCCAGCCCCAGCATTTT
TRBV3-1/TRBV3-2	-	TRBJ1-6	few	CASSQDLSLQALHF	TGTGCCAGCAGCCAAGATCTGTCCCTGCAGGCCCTCCACTTT
TRBV7-9	TRBD1	TRBJ2-6	-	CASRRQGAGANVLTF	TGTGCCAGCAGGCGACAGGGGGCCGGGGCCAACGTCCTGACTTTC
TRBV5-4	TRBD1	TRBJ1-2	-	CASSFSGGSGYTF	TGTGCCAGCAGCTTTTCAGGGGGCTCGGGCTACACCTTC
TRBV7-2	-	TRBJ2-6	-	CASSLDGGSGANVLTF	TGTGCCAGCAGCTTAGACGGAGGGTCGGGGGCCAACGTCCTGACTTTC
TRBV11-2	-	TRBJ2-7	-	CASSLGPREQYF	TGTGCCAGCAGCTTAGGTCCCAGAGAGCAGTACTTC
TRBV1	-	TRBJ1-2	few	CTSSQDPPGQHYGYTF	TGCACCAGCAGCCAAGACCCCCCCGGACAGCACTATGGCTACACCTTC
TRBV11-3	TRBD2	TRBJ2-5	-	CASSSGTSQETQYF	TGTGCCAGCAGCTCCGGGACTAGCCAAGAGACCCAGTACTTC
TRBV30	-	TRBJ1-1	-	CAWSAGMNTEAFF	TGTGCCTGGAGCGCAGGGATGAACACTGAAGCTTTCTTT